The present TCR beta chain was sequenced within a study of T cells after yellow fever vaccination. CDR1 is GTSNPN and CDR2 is SVGIG in the germline V gene (reference sequence). Trimming cost V 5 bases and J 7 bases, with 14 bases left between them. This CDR3 contains 13 residues. Study-wide results and caveats: Detected again after the booster were most primary-vaccination clones, at roughly 95% CD4 and around 91% CD8. FACS-sorted repertoires could harbor abundant contaminating bulk-population clonotypes.

This clonotype was found a few times. Its target is not known. In TCRdb, the 5' RACE reads were re-called with MiXCR into one record per CDR3 protein. The profile covers 300,000 to 400,000 distinct CDR3 sequences, with under 15% appearing a single time and approximately 3.3% taken by the ten largest. This specimen was CD4+ T cells sorted from PBMCs, taken 15 days after the yellow fever booster vaccination. The chain has TRBV30 and TRBJ2-2; D might be TRBD2 (6 bases). The source of this sequence is a young man who received the YFV17D yellow fever vaccine. CDR3 bases: TGTGCCTGGGGGGGGTTCGGAGACGGGGAGCTGTTTTTT. Translating it yields CAWGGFGDGELFF.